The clone carrying this T cell receptor beta chain came up a few times. What it binds is not known. Aged about 6 to 95, donors were systemically healthy Caucasians from Russia. The data are from a study of blood T cells in healthy people across ages. Study-wide points: A strong correlation between TCR beta diversity and naive T cell percentage was seen. Donor CMV status, an unknown factor, possibly confounded changes in expanded clonotypes.

Alongside a J-beta primer mix, a sample-barcoded 5' primer served in a second PCR lasting about 7 to 12 cycles. TCRdb re-called the 5' RACE reads with MiXCR, one entry per CDR3 protein. The sample carries roughly 800,000 distinct CDR3 sequences, over 45% recorded once. This CDR3 has 11 residues. Trimming left V 7 bases short and J 3 bases short, with 10 bases between. The germline gives CDR1 SQVTM, CDR2 ANQGSEA. The chain joins TRBV29-1 to TRBJ2-7; no firm D call. The sample taken for sequencing was blood. This sequence originates from a man between 25 and 39 years old in good health. The CDR3 DNA is TGCAGCGGGCAAAACGGCTACGAGCAGTACTTC. It translates to CSGQNGYEQYF.